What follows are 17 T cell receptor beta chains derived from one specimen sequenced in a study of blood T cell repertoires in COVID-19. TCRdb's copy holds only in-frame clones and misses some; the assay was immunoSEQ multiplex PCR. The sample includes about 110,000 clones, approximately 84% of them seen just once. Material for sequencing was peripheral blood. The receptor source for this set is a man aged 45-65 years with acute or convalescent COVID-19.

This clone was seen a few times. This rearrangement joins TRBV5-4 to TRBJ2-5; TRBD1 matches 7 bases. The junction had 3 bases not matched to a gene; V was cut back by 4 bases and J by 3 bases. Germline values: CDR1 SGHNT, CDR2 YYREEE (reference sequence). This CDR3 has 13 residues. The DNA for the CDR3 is TGTGCCAGCAGCACCGGGACAGAAGAGACCCAGTACTTC. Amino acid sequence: CASSTGTEETQYF.

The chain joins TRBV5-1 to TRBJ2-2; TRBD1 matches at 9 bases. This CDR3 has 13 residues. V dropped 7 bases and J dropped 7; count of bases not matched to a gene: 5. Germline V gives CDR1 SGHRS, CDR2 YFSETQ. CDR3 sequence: CASGQGNIGELFF. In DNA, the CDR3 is TGCGCCAGCGGACAGGGGAATATCGGGGAGCTGTTTTTT. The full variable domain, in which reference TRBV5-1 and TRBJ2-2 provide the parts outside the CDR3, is KAGVTQTPRYLIKTRGQQVTLSCSPISGHRSVSWYQQTPGQGLQFLFEYFSETQRNKGNFPGRFSGRQFSNSRSEMNVSTLELGDSALYLCASGQGNIGELFFGEGSRLTVL.

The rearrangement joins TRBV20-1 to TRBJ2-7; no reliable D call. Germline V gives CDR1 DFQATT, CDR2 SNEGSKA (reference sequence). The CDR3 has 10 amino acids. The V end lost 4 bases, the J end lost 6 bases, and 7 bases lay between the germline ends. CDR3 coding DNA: TGCAGTGCTACAAATCCCGAGCAGTACTTC. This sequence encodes CSATNPEQYF.

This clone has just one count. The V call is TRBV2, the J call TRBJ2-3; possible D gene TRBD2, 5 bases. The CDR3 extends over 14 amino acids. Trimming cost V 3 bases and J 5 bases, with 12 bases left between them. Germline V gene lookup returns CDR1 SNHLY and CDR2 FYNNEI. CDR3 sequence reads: CASSEWEIGDTQYF. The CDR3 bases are TGTGCCAGCAGTGAGTGGGAGATTGGAGATACGCAGTATTTT.

DNA of the CDR3: TGTGCCAGCAGTCCGGGACAGGGATACTACGAGCAGTACGTC. Protein sequence: CASSPGQGYYEQYV. This rearrangement joins TRBV6-5 to TRBJ2-7; 9 bases map to TRBD1. The CDR3 is 14 residues long. Germline-derived CDR1 and CDR2 are MNHEY and SVGAGI. V lost 5 bases and J lost 3; bases outside the gene matches: 5.

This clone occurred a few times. The CDR3 region has the DNA TGCAGTGCTAGTCGAGGCCTGGGGGGGCGATCAGATACGCAGTATTTT. The encoded protein is CSASRGLGGRSDTQYF. V is TRBV20-1 and J is TRBJ2-3; TRBD2 is a possible D gene (7 bases). CDR3 length equals 16 residues. Germline CDR1 reads DFQATT; CDR2 reads SNEGSKA (reference sequence). Deletions cut 3 bases from V and 4 bases from J, with 20 bases between.

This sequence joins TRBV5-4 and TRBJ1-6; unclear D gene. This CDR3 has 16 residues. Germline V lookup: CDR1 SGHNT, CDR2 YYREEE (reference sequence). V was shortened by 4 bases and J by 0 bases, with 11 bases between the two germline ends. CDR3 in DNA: TGTGCCAGCAGCCTTAGTTGGAGCTCCTATAATTCACCCCTCCACTTT. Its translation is CASSLSWSSYNSPLHF.

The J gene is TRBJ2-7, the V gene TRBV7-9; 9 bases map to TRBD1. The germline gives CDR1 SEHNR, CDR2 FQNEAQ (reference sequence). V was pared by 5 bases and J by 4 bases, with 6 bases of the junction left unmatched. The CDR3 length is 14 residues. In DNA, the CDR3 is TGTGCCAGCAGCCTGTCGGGACAGGGTTACGAGCAGTACTTC. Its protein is CASSLSGQGYEQYF.

CDR3 in DNA: TGTGCCAGCAGCCAACGGTATTCTGAAGCTTTCTTT. Amino acids: CASSQRYSEAFF. The chain joins TRBV6-5 to TRBJ1-1, with D uncertain. The CDR3 spans 12 residues. The germline gives CDR1 MNHEY, CDR2 SVGAGI. V lost 6 bases and J 6 bases, leaving 11 bases between the germline ends.

The CDR3 DNA follows: TGTGCCATCGCCACACCAGGAAACACCATATATTTT. This translates into CAIATPGNTIYF. This chain joins TRBV19 and TRBJ1-3; D unclear. The CDR3 runs 12 residues. Deletions cut 10 bases from V and 4 bases from J, with 11 bases between. Germline V lookup: CDR1 LNHDA, CDR2 SQIVND (reference sequence). Drawing the rest from reference TRBV19 and TRBJ1-3, the complete variable domain is DGGITQSPKYLFRKEGQNVTLSCEQNLNHDAMYWYRQDPGQGLRLIYYSQIVNDFQKGDIAEGYSVSREKKESFPLTVTSAQKNPTAFYLCAIATPGNTIYFGEGSWLTVV.

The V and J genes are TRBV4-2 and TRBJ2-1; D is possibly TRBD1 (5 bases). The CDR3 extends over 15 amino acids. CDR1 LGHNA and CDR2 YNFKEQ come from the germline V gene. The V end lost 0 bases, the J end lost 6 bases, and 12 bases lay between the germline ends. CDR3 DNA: TGTGCCAGCAGCCAAGAAGGGGCGACGGGCAATGAGCAGTTCTTC. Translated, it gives CASSQEGATGNEQFF.

The CDR3, as DNA: TGTGCCAGCAGCTTGTCTTATTCGGGGACCCAGTACTTC. It translates to CASSLSYSGTQYF. The rearrangement joins TRBV11-2 to TRBJ2-5, with no clear D. V was trimmed by 3 bases and J by 7 bases, leaving 12 bases between them. Looked up from germline, CDR1 is SGHAT and CDR2 is FQNNGV. The CDR3 contains 13 residues.

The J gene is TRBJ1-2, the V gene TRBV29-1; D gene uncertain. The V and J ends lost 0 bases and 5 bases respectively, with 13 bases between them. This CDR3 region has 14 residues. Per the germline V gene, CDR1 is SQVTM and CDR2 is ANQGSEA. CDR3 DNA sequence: TGCAGCGTTGAAGACGACTTTCGACCATATGGCTACACCTTC. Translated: CSVEDDFRPYGYTF.

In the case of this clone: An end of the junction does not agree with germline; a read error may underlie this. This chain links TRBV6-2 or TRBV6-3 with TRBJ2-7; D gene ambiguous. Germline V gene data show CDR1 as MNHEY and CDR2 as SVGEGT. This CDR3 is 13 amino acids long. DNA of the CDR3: TGTGCCAGCAGTTATTTATCTCAGTACGAACAGTACTTC. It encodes CASSYLSQYEQYF.

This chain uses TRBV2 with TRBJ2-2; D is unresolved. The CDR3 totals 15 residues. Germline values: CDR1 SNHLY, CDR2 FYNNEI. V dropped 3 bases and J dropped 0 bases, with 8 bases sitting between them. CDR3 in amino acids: CASSDSPANTGELFF. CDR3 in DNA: TGTGCCAGCAGTGACAGTCCCGCGAACACCGGGGAGCTGTTTTTT.

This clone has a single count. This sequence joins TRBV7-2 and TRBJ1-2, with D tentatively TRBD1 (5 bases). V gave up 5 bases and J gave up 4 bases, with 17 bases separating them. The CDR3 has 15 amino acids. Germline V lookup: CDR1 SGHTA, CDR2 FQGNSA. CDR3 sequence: CASSPYSTAGYGYTF. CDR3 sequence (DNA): TGTGCCAGCAGCCCTTACTCGACAGCTGGCTATGGCTACACCTTC. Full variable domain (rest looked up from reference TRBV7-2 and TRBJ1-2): GAGVSQSPSNKVTEKGKDVELRCDPISGHTALYWYRQSLGQGLEFLIYFQGNSAPDKSGLPSDRFSAERTGGSVSTLTIQRTQQEDSAVYLCASSPYSTAGYGYTFGSGTRLTVV.

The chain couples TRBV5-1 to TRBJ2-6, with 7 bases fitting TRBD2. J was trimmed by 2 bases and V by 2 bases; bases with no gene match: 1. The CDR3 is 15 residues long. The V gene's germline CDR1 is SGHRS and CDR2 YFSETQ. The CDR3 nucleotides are TGCGCCAGCAGCTTCAGCGGGGCTGGGGCCAACGTCCTGACTTTC. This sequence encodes CASSFSGAGANVLTF.